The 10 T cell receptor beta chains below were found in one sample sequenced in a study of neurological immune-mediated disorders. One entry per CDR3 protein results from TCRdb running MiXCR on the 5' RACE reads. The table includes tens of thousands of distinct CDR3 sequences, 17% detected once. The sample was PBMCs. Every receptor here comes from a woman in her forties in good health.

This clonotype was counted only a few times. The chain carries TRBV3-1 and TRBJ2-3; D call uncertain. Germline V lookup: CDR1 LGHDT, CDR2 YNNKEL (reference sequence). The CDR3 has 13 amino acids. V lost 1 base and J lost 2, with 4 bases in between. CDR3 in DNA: TGTGCCAGCAGCCAAGTTCCCACAGATACGCAGTATTTT. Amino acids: CASSQVPTDTQYF.

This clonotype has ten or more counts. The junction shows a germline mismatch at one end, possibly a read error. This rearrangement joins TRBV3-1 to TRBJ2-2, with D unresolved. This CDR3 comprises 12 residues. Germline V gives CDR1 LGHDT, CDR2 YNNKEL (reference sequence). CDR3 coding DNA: TGTGCCAGCAGCCTTAACAGCGGGGAGCTGTTTTTT. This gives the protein CASSLNSGELFF. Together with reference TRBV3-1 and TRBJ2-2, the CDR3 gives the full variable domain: DTAVSQTPKYLVTQMGNDKSIKCEQNLGHDTMYWYKQDSKKFLKIMFSYNNKELIINETVPNRFSPKSPDKAHLNLHINSLELGDSAVYFCASSLNSGELFFGEGSRLTVL.

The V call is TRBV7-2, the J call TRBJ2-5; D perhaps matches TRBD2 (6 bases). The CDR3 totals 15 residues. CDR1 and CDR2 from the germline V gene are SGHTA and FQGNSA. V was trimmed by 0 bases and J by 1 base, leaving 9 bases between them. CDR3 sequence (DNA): TGTGCCAGCAGCTTAGCGAACGGGGGCCAAGAGACCCAGTACTTC. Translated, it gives CASSLANGGQETQYF.

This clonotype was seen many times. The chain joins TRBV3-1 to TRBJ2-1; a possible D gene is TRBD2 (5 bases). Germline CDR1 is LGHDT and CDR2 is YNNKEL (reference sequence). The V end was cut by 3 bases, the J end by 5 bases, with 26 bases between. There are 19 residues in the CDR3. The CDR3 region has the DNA TGTGCCAGCAGCCATTTAGGCGGGTACGGGTCAGCACCAAACAATGAGCAGTTCTTC. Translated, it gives CASSHLGGYGSAPNNEQFF.

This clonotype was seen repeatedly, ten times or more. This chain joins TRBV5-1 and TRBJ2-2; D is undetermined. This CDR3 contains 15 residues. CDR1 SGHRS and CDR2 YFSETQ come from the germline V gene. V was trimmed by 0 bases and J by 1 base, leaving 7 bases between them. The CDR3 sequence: CASSLGGWNTGELFF. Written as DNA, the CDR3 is TGCGCCAGCAGCTTGGGAGGATGGAACACCGGGGAGCTGTTTTTT.

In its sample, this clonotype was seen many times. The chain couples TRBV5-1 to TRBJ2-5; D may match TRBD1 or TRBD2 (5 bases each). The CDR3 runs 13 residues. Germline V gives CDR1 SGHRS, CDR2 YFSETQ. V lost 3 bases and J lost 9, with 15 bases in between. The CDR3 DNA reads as TGCGCCAGCAGCTCCGGGACCGTCGTGGCCCAGTACTTC. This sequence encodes CASSSGTVVAQYF.

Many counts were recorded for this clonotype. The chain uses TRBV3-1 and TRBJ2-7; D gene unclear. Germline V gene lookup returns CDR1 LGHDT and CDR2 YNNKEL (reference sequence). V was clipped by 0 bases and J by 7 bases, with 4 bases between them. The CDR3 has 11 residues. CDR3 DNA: TGTGCCAGCAGCCAAGAGCGGGAGCAGTACTTC. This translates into CASSQEREQYF.

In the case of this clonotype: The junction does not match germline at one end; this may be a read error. The chain's CDR3 is CASSKLQWIGMTESFF. For the CDR3, the DNA is TGTGCCAGCAGTAAATTACAGTGGATCGGAATGACTGAATCTTTCTTT. This chain uses TRBV28 with TRBJ1-1, with D hard to call. Germline loops: CDR1 MDHEN, CDR2 SYDVKM. The CDR3 is made up of 16 amino acids.

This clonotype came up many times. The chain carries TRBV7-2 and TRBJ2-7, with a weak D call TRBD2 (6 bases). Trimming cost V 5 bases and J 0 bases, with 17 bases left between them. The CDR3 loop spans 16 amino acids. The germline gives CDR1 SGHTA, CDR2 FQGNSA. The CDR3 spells CASSPTSSLSSYEQYV. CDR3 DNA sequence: TGTGCCAGCAGCCCAACTAGCTCCCTTAGCTCCTACGAGCAGTACGTC.

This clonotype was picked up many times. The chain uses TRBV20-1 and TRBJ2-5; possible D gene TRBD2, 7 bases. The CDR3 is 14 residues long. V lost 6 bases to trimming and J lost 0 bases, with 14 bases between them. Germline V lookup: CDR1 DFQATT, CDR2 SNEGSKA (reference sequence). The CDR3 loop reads CSARPGGDQETQYF. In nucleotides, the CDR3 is TGCAGTGCCCGCCCGGGGGGCGACCAAGAGACCCAGTACTTC.